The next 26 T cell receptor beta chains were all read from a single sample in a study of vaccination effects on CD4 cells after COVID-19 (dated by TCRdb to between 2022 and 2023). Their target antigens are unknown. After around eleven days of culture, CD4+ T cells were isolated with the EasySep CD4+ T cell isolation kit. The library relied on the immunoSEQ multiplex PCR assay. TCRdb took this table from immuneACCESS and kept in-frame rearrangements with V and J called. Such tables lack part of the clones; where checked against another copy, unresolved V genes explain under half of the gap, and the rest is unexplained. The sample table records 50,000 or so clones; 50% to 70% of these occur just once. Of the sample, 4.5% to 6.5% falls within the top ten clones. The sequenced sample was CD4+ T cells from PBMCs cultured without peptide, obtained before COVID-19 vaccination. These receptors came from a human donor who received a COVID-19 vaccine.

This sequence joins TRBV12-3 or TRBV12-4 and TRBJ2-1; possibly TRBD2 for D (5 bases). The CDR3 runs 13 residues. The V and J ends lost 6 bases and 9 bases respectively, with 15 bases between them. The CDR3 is CASRRVPPGEQFF. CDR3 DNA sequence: TGTGCCAGCAGGCGGGTGCCGCCGGGTGAGCAGTTCTTC.

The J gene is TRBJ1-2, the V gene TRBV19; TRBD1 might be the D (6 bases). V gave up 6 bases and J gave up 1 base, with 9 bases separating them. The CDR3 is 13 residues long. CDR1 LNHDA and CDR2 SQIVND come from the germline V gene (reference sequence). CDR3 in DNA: TGTGCCAGTAGCGGGACATTTAACTATGGCTACACCTTC. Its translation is CASSGTFNYGYTF.

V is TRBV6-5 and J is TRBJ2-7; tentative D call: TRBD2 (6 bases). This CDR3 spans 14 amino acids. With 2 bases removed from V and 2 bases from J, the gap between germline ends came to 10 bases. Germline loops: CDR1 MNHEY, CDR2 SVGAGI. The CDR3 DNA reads TGTGCCAGCAGTTACAGGGCGGGGACCTACGAGCAGTACTTC. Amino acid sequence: CASSYRAGTYEQYF.

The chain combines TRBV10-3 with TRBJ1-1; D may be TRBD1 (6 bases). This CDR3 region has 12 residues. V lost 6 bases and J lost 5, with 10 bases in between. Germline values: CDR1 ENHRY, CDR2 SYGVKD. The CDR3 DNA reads TGTGCCATCAGACAGGGTCGGACTGAAGCTTTCTTT. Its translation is CAIRQGRTEAFF.

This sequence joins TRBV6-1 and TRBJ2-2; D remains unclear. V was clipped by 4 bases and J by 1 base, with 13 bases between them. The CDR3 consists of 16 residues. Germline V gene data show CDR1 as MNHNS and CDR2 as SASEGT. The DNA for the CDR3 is TGTGCCAGCAGTGTCCACCCTCCAGTGAACACCGGGGAGCTGTTTTTT. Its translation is CASSVHPPVNTGELFF.

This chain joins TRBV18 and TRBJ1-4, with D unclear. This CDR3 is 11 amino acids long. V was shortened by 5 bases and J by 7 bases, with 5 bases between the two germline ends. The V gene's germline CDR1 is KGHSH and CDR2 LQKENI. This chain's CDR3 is CASSRGEKLFF. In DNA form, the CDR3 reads TGTGCCAGCTCAAGAGGTGAAAAACTGTTTTTT.

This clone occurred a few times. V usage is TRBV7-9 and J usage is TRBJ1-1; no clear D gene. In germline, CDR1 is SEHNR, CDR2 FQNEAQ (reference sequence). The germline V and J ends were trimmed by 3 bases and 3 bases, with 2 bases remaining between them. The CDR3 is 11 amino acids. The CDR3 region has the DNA TGTGCCAGCAGCTTGGACACTGAAGCTTTCTTT. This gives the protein CASSLDTEAFF.

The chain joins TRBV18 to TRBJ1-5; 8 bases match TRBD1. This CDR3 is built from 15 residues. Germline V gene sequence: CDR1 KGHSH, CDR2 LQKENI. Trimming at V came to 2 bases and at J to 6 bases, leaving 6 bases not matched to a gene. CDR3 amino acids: CASSPSTGGGQPQHF. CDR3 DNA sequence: TGTGCCAGCTCACCAAGCACAGGGGGGGGTCAGCCCCAGCATTTT.

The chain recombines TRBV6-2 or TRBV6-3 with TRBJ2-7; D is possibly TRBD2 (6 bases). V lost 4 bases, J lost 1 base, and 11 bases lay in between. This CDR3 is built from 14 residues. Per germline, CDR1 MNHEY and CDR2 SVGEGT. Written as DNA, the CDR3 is TGTGCCAGCAGTTGGGGGACTCAATCCTACGAGCAGTACTTC. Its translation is CASSWGTQSYEQYF.

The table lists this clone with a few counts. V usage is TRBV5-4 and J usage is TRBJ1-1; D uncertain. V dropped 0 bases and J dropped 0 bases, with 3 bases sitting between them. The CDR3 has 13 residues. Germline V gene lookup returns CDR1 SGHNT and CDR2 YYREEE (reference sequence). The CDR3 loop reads CASSLVVNTEAFF. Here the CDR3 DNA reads TGTGCCAGCAGCTTGGTAGTGAACACTGAAGCTTTCTTT.

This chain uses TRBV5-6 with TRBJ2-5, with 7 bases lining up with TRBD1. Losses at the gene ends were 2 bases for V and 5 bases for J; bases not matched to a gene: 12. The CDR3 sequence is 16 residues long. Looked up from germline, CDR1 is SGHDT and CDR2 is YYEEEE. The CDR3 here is CASSLEGARIGETQYF. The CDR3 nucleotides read TGTGCCAGCAGCTTAGAGGGGGCTAGGATAGGGGAGACCCAGTACTTC. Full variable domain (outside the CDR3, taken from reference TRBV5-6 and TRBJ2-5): DAGVTQSPTHLIKTRGQQVTLRCSPKSGHDTVSWYQQALGQGPQFIFQYYEEEERQRGNFPDRFSGHQFPNYSSELNVNALLLGDSALYLCASSLEGARIGETQYFGPGTRLLVL.

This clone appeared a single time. The CDR3 here is CASRTPGAGVRNEQFF. Written as DNA, the CDR3 is TGTGCCAGCAGGACACCAGGGGCAGGTGTACGCAATGAGCAGTTCTTC. The rearrangement uses TRBV6-6 and TRBJ2-1; possible D gene TRBD1, 6 bases. Germline-derived CDR1 and CDR2 are MNHNY and SVGAGI (reference sequence). The CDR3 spans 16 residues. V was shortened by 6 bases and J by 6 bases, with 21 bases between the two germline ends.

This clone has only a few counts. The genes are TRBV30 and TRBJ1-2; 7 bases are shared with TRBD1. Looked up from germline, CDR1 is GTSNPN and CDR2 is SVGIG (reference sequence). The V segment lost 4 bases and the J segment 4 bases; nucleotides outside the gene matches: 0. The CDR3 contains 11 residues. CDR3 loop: CAWNRGYGYTF. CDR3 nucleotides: TGTGCCTGGAACAGGGGCTATGGCTACACCTTC.

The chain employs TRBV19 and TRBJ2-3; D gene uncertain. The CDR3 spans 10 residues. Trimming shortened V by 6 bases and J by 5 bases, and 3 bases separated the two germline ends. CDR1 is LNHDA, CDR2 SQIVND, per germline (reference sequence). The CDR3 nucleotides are TGTGCCAGTAGGGGAGATACGCAGTATTTT. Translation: CASRGDTQYF.

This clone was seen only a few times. The CDR3 bases are TGTGCCAGCAGTTACTCTTCAGGGGGCACGGGATACACCTTC. This encodes CASSYSSGGTGYTF. The chain has TRBV6-5 and TRBJ1-2, with 8 bases identical to TRBD1. CDR1 is MNHEY and CDR2 is SVGAGI in the germline V gene. The CDR3 loop spans 14 amino acids. Unmatched junction bases numbered 8, after V lost 0 bases and J lost 11 bases.

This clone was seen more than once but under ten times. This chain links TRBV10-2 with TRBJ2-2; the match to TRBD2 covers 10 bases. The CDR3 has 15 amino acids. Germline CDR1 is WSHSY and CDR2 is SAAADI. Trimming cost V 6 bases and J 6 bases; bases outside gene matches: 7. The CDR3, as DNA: TGCGCCAGCAGGAGCGGGAGGGCCGTGTCCGGGGAGCTGTTTTTT. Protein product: CASRSGRAVSGELFF.

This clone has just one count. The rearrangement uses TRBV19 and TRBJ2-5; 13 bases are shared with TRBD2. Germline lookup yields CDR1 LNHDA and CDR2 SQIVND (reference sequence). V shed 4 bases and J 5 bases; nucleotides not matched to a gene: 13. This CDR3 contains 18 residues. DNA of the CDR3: TGTGCCAGTAGTACAAGGACTAGCGGGAGTGGGGTTGAGGAGACCCAGTACTTC. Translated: CASSTRTSGSGVEETQYF. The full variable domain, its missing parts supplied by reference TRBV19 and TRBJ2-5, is DGGITQSPKYLFRKEGQNVTLSCEQNLNHDAMYWYRQDPGQGLRLIYYSQIVNDFQKGDIAEGYSVSREKKESFPLTVTSAQKNPTAFYLCASSTRTSGSGVEETQYFGPGTRLLVL.

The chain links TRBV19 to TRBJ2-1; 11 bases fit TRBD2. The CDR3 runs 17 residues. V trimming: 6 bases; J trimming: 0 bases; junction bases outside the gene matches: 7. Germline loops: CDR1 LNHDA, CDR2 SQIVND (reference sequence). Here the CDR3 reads CASSPPSGRLSYNEQFF. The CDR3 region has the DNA TGTGCCAGTAGCCCCCCTAGCGGGAGGCTCTCCTACAATGAGCAGTTCTTC.

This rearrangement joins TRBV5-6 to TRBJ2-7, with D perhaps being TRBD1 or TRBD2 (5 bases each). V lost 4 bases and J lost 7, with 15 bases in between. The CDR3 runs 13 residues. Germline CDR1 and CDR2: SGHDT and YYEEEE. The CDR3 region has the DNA TGTGCCAGCAGCCGAAGGGACGGCGGGGAGCAGTACTTC. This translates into CASSRRDGGEQYF. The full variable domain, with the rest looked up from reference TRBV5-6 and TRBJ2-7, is DAGVTQSPTHLIKTRGQQVTLRCSPKSGHDTVSWYQQALGQGPQFIFQYYEEEERQRGNFPDRFSGHQFPNYSSELNVNALLLGDSALYLCASSRRDGGEQYFGPGTRLTVT.

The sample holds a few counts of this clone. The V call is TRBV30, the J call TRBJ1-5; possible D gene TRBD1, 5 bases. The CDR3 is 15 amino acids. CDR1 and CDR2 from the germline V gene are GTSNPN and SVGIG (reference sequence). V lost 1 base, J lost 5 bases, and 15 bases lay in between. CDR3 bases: TGTGCCTGGAGTGAAGACAGTTCCATGCATCAGCCCCAGCATTTT. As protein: CAWSEDSSMHQPQHF. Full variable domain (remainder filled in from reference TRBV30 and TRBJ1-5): SQTIHQWPATLVQPVGSPLSLECTVEGTSNPNLYWYRQAAGRGLQLLFYSVGIGQISSEVPQNLSASRPQDRQFILSSKKLLLSDSGFYLCAWSEDSSMHQPQHFGDGTRLSIL.

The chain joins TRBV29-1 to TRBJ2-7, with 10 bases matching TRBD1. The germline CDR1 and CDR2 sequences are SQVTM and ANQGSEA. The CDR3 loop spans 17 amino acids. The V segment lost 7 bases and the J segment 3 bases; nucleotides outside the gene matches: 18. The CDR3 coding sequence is TGCAGCGCATACAACCGGGACAGGGGAACGGGTGGCTACGAGCAGTACTTC. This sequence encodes CSAYNRDRGTGGYEQYF.

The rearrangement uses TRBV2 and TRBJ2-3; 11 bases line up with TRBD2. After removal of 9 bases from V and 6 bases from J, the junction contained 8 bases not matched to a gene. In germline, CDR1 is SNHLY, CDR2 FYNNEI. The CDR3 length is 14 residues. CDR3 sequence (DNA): TGTGCCAGGGGAATAGCGGGGGGGCACGATACGCAGTATTTT. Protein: CARGIAGGHDTQYF.

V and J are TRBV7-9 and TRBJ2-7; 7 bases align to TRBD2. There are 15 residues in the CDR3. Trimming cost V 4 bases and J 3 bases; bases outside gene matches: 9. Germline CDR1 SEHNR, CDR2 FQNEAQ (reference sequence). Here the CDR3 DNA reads TGTGCCAGCAGCTCAGGACGGGAGGAGGGCTACGAGCAGTACTTC. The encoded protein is CASSSGREEGYEQYF.

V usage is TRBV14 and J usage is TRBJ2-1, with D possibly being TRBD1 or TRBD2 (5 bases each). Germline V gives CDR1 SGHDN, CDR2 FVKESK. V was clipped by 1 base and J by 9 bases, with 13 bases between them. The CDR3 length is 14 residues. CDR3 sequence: CASSQAGRNIEQFF. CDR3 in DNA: TGTGCCAGCAGCCAAGCAGGGAGAAATATTGAGCAGTTCTTC.

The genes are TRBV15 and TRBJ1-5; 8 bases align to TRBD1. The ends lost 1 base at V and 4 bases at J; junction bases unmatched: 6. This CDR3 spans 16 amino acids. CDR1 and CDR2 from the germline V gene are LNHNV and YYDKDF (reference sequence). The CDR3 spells CATSRGTGNENQPQHF. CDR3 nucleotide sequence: TGTGCCACCAGCAGAGGGACAGGGAATGAGAATCAGCCCCAGCATTTT.

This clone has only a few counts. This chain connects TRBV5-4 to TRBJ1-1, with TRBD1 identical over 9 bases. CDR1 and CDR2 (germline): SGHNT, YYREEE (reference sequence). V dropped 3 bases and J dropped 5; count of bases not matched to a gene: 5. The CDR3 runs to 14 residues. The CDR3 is CASSWGQGGTEAFF. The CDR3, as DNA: TGTGCCAGCAGCTGGGGACAGGGTGGAACTGAAGCTTTCTTT.